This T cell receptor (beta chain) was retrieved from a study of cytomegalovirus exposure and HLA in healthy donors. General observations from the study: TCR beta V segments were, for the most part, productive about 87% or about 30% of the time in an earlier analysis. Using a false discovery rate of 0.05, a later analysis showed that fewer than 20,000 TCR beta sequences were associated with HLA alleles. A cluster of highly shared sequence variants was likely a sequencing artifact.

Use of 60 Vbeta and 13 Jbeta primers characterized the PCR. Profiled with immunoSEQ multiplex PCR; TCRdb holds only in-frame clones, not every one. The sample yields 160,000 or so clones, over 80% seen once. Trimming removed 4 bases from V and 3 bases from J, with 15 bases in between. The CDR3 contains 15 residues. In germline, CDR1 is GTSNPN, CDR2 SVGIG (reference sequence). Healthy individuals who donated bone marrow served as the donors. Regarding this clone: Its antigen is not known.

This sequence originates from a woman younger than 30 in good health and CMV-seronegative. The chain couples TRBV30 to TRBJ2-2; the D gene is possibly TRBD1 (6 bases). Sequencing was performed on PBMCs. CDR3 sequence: CAWKGVKGHTGELFF. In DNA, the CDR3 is TGTGCCTGGAAGGGGGTCAAGGGACACACCGGGGAGCTGTTTTTT.